This T cell receptor (beta chain) is from a study of Ad26.COV2.S vaccination and SARS-CoV-2 variants. Turning to the study itself: As a participant in COV1001, the donor was in the Ad26.COV2.S trial arm. In the study, Ad26.COV2.S was injected intramuscularly once, or twice 56 days apart.

Method: immunoSEQ multiplex PCR; TCRdb's copy keeps in-frame clones and lacks some. The table has more than 400,000 clones, roughly 90% seen once. V lost 5 bases and J lost 6, with 15 bases in between. Looked up from germline, CDR1 is MGHDK and CDR2 is SYGVNS. This CDR3 has 14 residues. Treatment of the sample: roughly 19 received Ad26.COV2.S at low or high dose, single or two shots; about five received placebo; per-sample allocation not given. After the first vaccine or placebo injection, samples were drawn on day 63. Ad26.COV2.S expressed prefusion-stabilized spike from the original Wuhan strain. Source: peripheral blood, taken in a trial of Ad26.COV2.S vaccine versus placebo. This sequence joins TRBV25-1 and TRBJ2-3; maybe TRBD1 (5 bases). This TCR was recovered from a person between 18 and 65 years old who received the Ad26.COV2.S COVID-19 vaccine or a placebo. The CDR3 sequence: CASSMAGSSDTQYF. The CDR3 coding sequence is TGTGCCAGCAGTATGGCAGGGTCGAGCGATACGCAGTATTTT. The complete variable domain, with remaining parts taken from reference TRBV25-1 and TRBJ2-3, reads EADIYQTPRYLVIGTGKKITLECSQTMGHDKMYWYQQDPGMELHLIHYSYGVNSTEKGDLSSESTVSRIRTEHFPLTLESARPSHTSQYLCASSMAGSSDTQYFGPGTRLTVL.